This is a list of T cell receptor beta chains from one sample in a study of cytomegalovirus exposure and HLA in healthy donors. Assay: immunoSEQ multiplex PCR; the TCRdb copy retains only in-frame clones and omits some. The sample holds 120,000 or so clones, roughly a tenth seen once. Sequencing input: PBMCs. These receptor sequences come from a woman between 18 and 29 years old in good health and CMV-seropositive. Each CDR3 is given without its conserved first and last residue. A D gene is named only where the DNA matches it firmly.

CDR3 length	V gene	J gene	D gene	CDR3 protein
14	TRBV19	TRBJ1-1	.	ASSIVAGVGNTEAF
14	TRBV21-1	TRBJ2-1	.	ASSKGLASGRAEQF
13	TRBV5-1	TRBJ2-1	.	ASSLVLASNNEQF
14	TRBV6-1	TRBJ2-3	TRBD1	ASSGTGTDPSDTQY
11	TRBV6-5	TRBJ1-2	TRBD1	ASSFGRQGCYT
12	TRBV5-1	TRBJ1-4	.	ASSLGGPNEKLF
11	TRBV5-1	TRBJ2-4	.	ASSSQGIWIQY
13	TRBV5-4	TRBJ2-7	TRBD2	ASKSGTTSSYEQY
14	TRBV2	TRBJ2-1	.	ASSADDGPGDGEQF
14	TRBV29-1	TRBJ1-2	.	SVAAGAHPSNYGYT
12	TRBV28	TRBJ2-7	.	ASSDSPISYEQY
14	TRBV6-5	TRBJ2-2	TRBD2	ASSYGLAGETGELF
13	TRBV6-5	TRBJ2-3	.	ASRRYRESTDTQY
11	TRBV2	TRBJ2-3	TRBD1	ASRETGVPTQY
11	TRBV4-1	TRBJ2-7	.	ASSQRDGDEQY
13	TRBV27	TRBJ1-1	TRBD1	ASSLSGQGFTEAF
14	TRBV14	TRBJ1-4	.	ASSAGSGVYNEKLF
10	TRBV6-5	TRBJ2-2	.	ASRSSAGELF
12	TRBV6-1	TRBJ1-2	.	ASSEETGLYGYT
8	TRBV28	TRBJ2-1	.	ASGGTEQF
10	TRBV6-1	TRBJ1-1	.	AVDTGFAEAF
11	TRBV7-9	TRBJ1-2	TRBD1	ASSSGQIYGYT
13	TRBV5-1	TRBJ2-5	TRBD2	ASSYTGGPLETQY
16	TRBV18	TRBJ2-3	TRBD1	ASSRASGGTGTTDTQY
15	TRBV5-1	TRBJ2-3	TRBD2	ASSLAITSGITDTQY
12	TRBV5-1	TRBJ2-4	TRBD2	ASSLNAGGGYQY
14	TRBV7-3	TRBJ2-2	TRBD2	ASSPRLAEAKGELF
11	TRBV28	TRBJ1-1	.	ATRERMNTEAF
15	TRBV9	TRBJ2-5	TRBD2	ASSVGGTSGPYGTQY
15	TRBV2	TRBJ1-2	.	ASSENRQVVSAYGYT
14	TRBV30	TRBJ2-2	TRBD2	AWIDQAGTVTGELF
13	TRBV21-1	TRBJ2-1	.	ASSNRQGPRNEQF
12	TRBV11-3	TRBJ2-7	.	ASSSYSQGSEQY
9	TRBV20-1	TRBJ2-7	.	SAADSYEQY
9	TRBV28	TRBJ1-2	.	ASSSSYGYT
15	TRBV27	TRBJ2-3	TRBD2	ASSTRLAGGSRDTQY
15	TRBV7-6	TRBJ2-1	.	ASSLGVYQGGSNEQF
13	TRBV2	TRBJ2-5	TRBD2	ASSGGLGLRETQY
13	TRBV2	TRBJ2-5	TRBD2	ASRKLAGVMETQY
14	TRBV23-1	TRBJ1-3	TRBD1	ASSQSARGQGNTIY
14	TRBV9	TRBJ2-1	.	ASSEGGGRSYNEQF
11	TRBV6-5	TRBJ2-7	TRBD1	ASSKGTVYEQY
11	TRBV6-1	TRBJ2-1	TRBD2	ASSETSGRKQF
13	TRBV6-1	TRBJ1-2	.	ASSVSKGGDYGYT
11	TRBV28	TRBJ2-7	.	ASSLFRGYEQY
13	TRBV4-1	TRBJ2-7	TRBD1	ASSHAGQGVYEQY
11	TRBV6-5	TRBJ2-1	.	ATALSSYNEQF
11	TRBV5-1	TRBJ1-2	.	ASSSQGLYGYT
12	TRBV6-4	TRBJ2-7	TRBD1	AGSTDRGPYEQY